The present T cell receptor beta chain was sequenced within a study of cytotoxic CD8 clonotypes in ibrutinib-treated CLL. Using immunoSEQ multiplex PCR, the repertoire was profiled, and TCRdb retains in-frame clones only, with some absent. The data show roughly 200,000 clones, about 72% seen once. The germline gives CDR1 SGHTA, CDR2 FQGNSA. The V and J ends lost 1 base and 4 bases, in that order; junction bases with no gene match: 6. The CDR3 runs to 16 residues. The sample in question was PBMCs, obtained after 24 months of ibrutinib treatment. The rearrangement uses TRBV7-2 and TRBJ2-3; the match to TRBD2 covers 9 bases. This receptor was obtained from a human donor with chronic lymphocytic leukemia. The CDR3 DNA sequence: TGTGCCAGCAGCTTAGTGGCGGGAGGGCCCGCAGATACGCAGTATTTT. It translates to CASSLVAGGPADTQYF.